The entry below describes one TCR beta chain. This record belongs to a study of technical replicates of blood from several donors. This table comes from immunoSEQ multiplex PCR, and its TCRdb copy is limited to in-frame clones, with some not included. The sample includes roughly 100,000 clones, 95% to 96% of them seen just once. Material: T cells isolated from PBMCs. The origin of this receptor is a human donor in good health.

CDR3: CASNPTGYGYTF. The DNA for the CDR3 is TGTGCCAGTAACCCGACAGGCTATGGCTACACCTTC. The chain employs TRBV19 and TRBJ1-2; possibly TRBD1 for D (6 bases). The germline gives CDR1 LNHDA, CDR2 SQIVND (reference sequence). The CDR3 consists of 12 residues. The V end lost 7 bases, the J end lost 4 bases, and 10 bases lay between the germline ends. Supplemented by reference TRBV19 and TRBJ1-2, the full variable domain reads DGGITQSPKYLFRKEGQNVTLSCEQNLNHDAMYWYRQDPGQGLRLIYYSQIVNDFQKGDIAEGYSVSREKKESFPLTVTSAQKNPTAFYLCASNPTGYGYTFGSGTRLTVV.